One and the same sample provided the 18 T cell receptor beta chains below, sequenced in a study of human T cells and chemical hapten exposure. TCRdb ran MiXCR on the RACE reads and lists one entry per CDR3 protein. The sample records under 90,000 distinct CDR3 sequences, 8% to 10% being singletons. The time point is: pre-sensitization, week 0. Treatment meaning: therapeutic diphenylcyclopropenone sensitization with weekly scalp DPC. The sequences come from whole blood, collected in connection with sensitization to the hapten diphenylcyclopropenone (DPC). The receptors derive from a woman in her 40s with alopecia areata. Some clones in this sample may be carry-over from other donors' samples.

The chain employs TRBV5-8 and TRBJ2-5, with unresolved D. Looked up from germline, CDR1 is SGHTS and CDR2 is YDEGEE. V shed 0 bases and J shed 8 bases, with 5 bases lying between them. This CDR3 is built from 11 residues. The CDR3 nucleotides are TGTGCCAGCAGCTTGGCCATAACCCAGTACTTC. It specifies CASSLAITQYF.

In this sample, this clonotype turned up many times. The rearrangement uses TRBV7-2 and TRBJ2-5; D call uncertain. Germline V gene lookup returns CDR1 SGHTA and CDR2 FQGNSA. The V end was cut by 4 bases, the J end by 4 bases, with 13 bases between. This CDR3 comprises 14 residues. CDR3 loop: CASSSRMWRETQYF. The CDR3 DNA sequence: TGTGCCAGCAGCTCCCGAATGTGGCGAGAGACCCAGTACTTC.

The chain joins TRBV6-5 to TRBJ2-2, with 10 bases that match TRBD1. Germline V gives CDR1 MNHEY, CDR2 SVGAGI. V trimming: 2 bases; J trimming: 7 bases; junction bases outside the gene matches: 4. The CDR3 is made up of 15 amino acids. The CDR3 DNA is TGTGCCAGCAGTTACCGGACAGGGGGAGGCGGGGAGCTGTTTTTT. It translates to CASSYRTGGGGELFF.

The sample holds a few counts of this clonotype. This chain connects TRBV28 to TRBJ2-1, with 9 bases identical to TRBD2. V lost 5 bases and J lost 2; bases outside the gene matches: 10. Germline CDR1 MDHEN, CDR2 SYDVKM. This CDR3 has 17 residues. CDR3 protein: CASSPPRGGGAYNEQFF. The CDR3 bases are TGTGCCAGCAGTCCCCCCCGGGGCGGGGGGGCCTACAATGAGCAGTTCTTC.

The rearrangement uses TRBV3-1 and TRBJ1-1, with D perhaps matching TRBD1 (5 bases). The CDR3 length is 16 residues. CDR1 LGHDT and CDR2 YNNKEL come from the germline V gene (reference sequence). Trimming stripped 2 bases from V and 1 base from J, with 14 bases between. CDR3 nucleotides: TGTGCCAGCAGCCAACATGGGGGGAGGACGAACACTGAAGCTTTCTTT. Its protein is CASSQHGGRTNTEAFF.

The genes are TRBV11-2 and TRBJ2-1, with 10 bases identical to TRBD2. V shed 1 base, J shed 8 bases, and the junction held 5 bases outside the gene matches. Germline CDR1 reads SGHAT; CDR2 reads FQNNGV. The CDR3 runs to 15 residues. The CDR3 region is CASSLVPSGGYEQFF. The CDR3 DNA sequence: TGTGCCAGCAGCTTAGTGCCTAGCGGGGGCTATGAGCAGTTCTTC.

V is TRBV6-4 and J is TRBJ2-1; 8 bases line up with TRBD1. Germline V gives CDR1 MRHNA, CDR2 SNTAGT. This CDR3 region has 16 residues. The junction had 8 bases not matched to a gene; V was cut back by 4 bases and J by 3 bases. DNA for the CDR3: TGTGCCAGCAGTGCACAATACAGGGGGTACTACAATGAGCAGTTCTTC. Protein product: CASSAQYRGYYNEQFF.

This clonotype was seen only a few times. This chain uses TRBV4-3 with TRBJ2-4; TRBD1 is a possible D gene (6 bases). V was cut by 1 base and J by 6 bases, with 10 bases left in between. Germline values: CDR1 LGHNA, CDR2 YSLEER. This CDR3 is built from 14 residues. CDR3 amino acids: CASSQARDTNIQYF. In nucleotides, the CDR3 is TGCGCCAGCAGCCAAGCTAGGGACACAAACATTCAGTACTTC.

In this sample, this clonotype turned up a few times. The chain is built from TRBV28 and TRBJ1-2; no clear D. Germline V lookup: CDR1 MDHEN, CDR2 SYDVKM. V lost 7 bases, J lost 2 bases, and 11 bases lay in between. The CDR3 consists of 13 residues. This CDR3 reads CASTPTLNYGYTF. For the CDR3, the DNA is TGTGCCAGCACCCCGACCTTAAACTATGGCTACACCTTC.

This clonotype was detected only a few times. The chain couples TRBV18 to TRBJ2-3, with 10 bases matching TRBD2. The CDR3 extends over 16 amino acids. J lost 6 bases, V lost 6 bases, and 12 bases had no gene match. Germline CDR1 KGHSH, CDR2 LQKENI. Written as DNA, the CDR3 is TGTGCCAGCTCCCTTGGGCTAGCGGGGGCCGCGGATACGCAGTATTTT. It is translated as CASSLGLAGAADTQYF.

This clonotype was detected many times. The J gene is TRBJ1-2, the V gene TRBV20-1; D gene uncertain. The V gene's germline CDR1 is DFQATT and CDR2 SNEGSKA (reference sequence). CDR3 size: 12 residues. V shed 4 bases and J shed 3 bases, with 9 bases lying between them. This chain's CDR3 is CSATPEHYGYTF. Written as DNA, the CDR3 is TGCAGTGCTACCCCGGAGCACTATGGCTACACCTTC.

The chain uses TRBV7-9 and TRBJ2-4, with D maybe TRBD1 (6 bases). The CDR3 consists of 15 residues. Germline V gene data show CDR1 as SEHNR and CDR2 as FQNEAQ (reference sequence). Trimming shortened V by 3 bases and J by 0 bases, and 9 bases separated the two germline ends. The CDR3 nucleotides read TGTGCCAGCAGCTTTAGGGGGTTAGCCAAAAACATTCAGTACTTC. This translates into CASSFRGLAKNIQYF.

The rearrangement uses TRBV7-2 and TRBJ1-3; D not certain. The CDR3 runs to 16 residues. V was shortened by 2 bases and J by 0 bases, with 11 bases between the two germline ends. Germline CDR1 is SGHTA and CDR2 is FQGNSA. The CDR3 loop reads CASSLSPASSGNTIYF. CDR3 bases: TGTGCCAGCAGCTTATCGCCCGCTAGCTCTGGAAACACCATATATTTT.

The rearrangement joins TRBV15 to TRBJ2-6; D not certain. Germline CDR1 and CDR2: LNHNV and YYDKDF (reference sequence). This CDR3 comprises 15 residues. Trimming shortened V by 1 base and J by 0 bases, and 4 bases separated the two germline ends. As DNA, the CDR3 is TGTGCCACCAGCAGAGCGGGCTCTGGGGCCAACGTCCTGACTTTC. This encodes CATSRAGSGANVLTF.

This clonotype was seen at least ten times. The chain joins TRBV19 to TRBJ2-1; tentatively, D is TRBD2 (5 bases). V lost 8 bases and J lost 2, with 19 bases in between. The germline V gene encodes CDR1 LNHDA and CDR2 SQIVND (reference sequence). The CDR3 runs 16 residues. CDR3 in DNA: TGTGCCAGTGGCCGGACTCCCGGGCAAACCTACAATGAGCAGTTCTTC. Its translation: CASGRTPGQTYNEQFF.

Many counts were recorded for this clonotype. The chain links TRBV28 to TRBJ1-6, with D maybe TRBD1 (5 bases). This CDR3 has 13 residues. Germline V gives CDR1 MDHEN, CDR2 SYDVKM. Trimming took 10 bases from V and 5 from J, leaving 12 bases between them. This CDR3 is CATGQGNNSPLHF. The CDR3 DNA follows: TGTGCCACTGGACAAGGAAATAATTCACCCCTCCACTTT.

In its sample, this clonotype was seen a few times. V usage is TRBV11-3 and J usage is TRBJ2-2; TRBD1 matches at 7 bases. CDR1 and CDR2 (germline): SGHNT, YENEEA. The J segment lost 0 bases and the V segment lost 5 bases, leaving 9 bases of the junction unmatched. This CDR3 comprises 17 residues. CDR3 loop: CASSPNRDSTNTGELFF. Here the CDR3 DNA reads TGTGCCAGCAGCCCCAATAGGGACAGTACGAACACCGGGGAGCTGTTTTTT.

This clonotype was detected many times. V usage is TRBV7-3 and J usage is TRBJ1-1, with 8 bases identical to TRBD1. Per the germline V gene, CDR1 is SGHTA and CDR2 is FQGTGA. The CDR3 length is 15 residues. The V and J ends lost 4 bases and 1 base, in that order; junction bases with no gene match: 5. The CDR3 loop is CASSSSGTGNTEAFF. CDR3 DNA sequence: TGTGCCAGCAGCTCCTCCGGGACAGGGAACACTGAAGCTTTCTTT.